This T cell receptor (beta chain) came from a study of T cells in Graves' hyperthyroidism and ophthalmopathy. Amplification yielded TCR beta CDR3 regions, with RNA transcripts as the source. The study used the HTBI primer set for a first-round RT-PCR of the TCR CDR3. TCRdb recomputed calls from the multiplex PCR reads with MiXCR, one row per CDR3 protein. The profile shows around 450,000 distinct CDR3 sequences, approximately 14% of them singletons. Per the germline V gene, CDR1 is DFQATT and CDR2 is SNEGSKA (reference sequence). This CDR3 has 15 amino acids. With V trimmed by 0 bases and J by 3 bases, 7 bases remained unmatched. Regarding this clonotype: Its specificity is unknown.

Study-wide results and limits: Blood shared most expanded thyroid clonotypes above 0.001.

The receptor was derived from a woman between 18 and 29 years old with Graves' hyperthyroidism. The chain couples TRBV20-1 to TRBJ2-7, with TRBD1 identical over 8 bases. The sample was blood. DNA for the CDR3: TGCAGTGCTAGAGACGTAACGACAGGGGACTACGAGCAGTACTTC. It encodes CSARDVTTGDYEQYF.